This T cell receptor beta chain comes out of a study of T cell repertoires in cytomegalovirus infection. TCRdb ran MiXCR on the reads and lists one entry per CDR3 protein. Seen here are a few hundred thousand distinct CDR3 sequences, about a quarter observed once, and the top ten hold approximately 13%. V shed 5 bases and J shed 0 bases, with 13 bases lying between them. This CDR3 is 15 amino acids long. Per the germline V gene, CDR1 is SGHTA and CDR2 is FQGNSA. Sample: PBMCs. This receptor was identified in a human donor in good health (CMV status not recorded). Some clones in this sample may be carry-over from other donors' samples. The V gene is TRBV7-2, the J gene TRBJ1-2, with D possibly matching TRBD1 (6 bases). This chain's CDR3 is CASSPTTGANYGYTF. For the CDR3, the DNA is TGTGCCAGCAGCCCGACGACAGGAGCTAACTATGGCTACACCTTC.